This TCR beta chain originates from a study of blood T cell repertoires in COVID-19. The protocol was immunoSEQ multiplex PCR, while the TCRdb copy is restricted to in-frame clones and leaves out a portion. The sample contains some 48,000 clones, more than 70% of which appear only once. CDR1 SGHRS and CDR2 YFSETQ come from the germline V gene. The ends were cut back, 6 bases at V and 2 bases at J, with 12 bases in the middle. The CDR3 consists of 13 residues. This rearrangement joins TRBV5-1 to TRBJ2-7; a weak D match, TRBD2 (6 bases). This TCR derives from a human donor in a cohort sampled during active COVID-19. The sample comprised peripheral blood. In DNA, the CDR3 is TGCGCCAGCACGGCTAGCGAGACCTACGAGCAGTACTTC. Translated, it gives CASTASETYEQYF.